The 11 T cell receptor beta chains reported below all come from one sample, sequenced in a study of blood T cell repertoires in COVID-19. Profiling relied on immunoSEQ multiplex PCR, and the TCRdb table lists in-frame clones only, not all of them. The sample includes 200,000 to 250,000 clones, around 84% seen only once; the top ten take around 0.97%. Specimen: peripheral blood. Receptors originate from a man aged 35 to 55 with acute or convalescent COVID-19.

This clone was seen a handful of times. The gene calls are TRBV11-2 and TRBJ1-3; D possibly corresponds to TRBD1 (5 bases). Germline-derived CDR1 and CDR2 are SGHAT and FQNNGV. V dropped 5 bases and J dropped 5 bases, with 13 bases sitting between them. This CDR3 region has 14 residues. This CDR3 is CASSLDIVRNTIYF. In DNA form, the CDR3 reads TGTGCCAGCAGCCTGGACATAGTGAGAAACACCATATATTTT.

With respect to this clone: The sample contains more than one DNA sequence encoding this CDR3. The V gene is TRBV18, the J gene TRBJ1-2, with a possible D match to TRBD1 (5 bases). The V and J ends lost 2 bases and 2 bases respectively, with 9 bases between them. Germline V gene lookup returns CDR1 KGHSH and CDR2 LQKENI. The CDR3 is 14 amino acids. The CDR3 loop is CASSPAAGNYGYTF. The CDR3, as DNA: TGTGCCAGCTCACCAGCGGCAGGGAACTATGGCTACACCTTC.

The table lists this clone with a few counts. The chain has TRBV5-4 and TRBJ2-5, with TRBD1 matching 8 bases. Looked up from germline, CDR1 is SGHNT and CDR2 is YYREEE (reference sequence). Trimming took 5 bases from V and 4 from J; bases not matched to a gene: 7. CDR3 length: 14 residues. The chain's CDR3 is CASRQGQGRETQYF. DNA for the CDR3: TGTGCCAGCAGACAAGGACAGGGACGAGAGACCCAGTACTTC.

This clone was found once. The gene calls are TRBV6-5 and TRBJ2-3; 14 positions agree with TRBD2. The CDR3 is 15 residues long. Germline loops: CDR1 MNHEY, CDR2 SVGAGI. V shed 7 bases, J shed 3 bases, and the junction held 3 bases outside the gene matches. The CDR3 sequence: CASTRLAGGTDTQYF. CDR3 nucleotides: TGTGCCAGCACCAGACTAGCGGGGGGGACAGATACGCAGTATTTT.

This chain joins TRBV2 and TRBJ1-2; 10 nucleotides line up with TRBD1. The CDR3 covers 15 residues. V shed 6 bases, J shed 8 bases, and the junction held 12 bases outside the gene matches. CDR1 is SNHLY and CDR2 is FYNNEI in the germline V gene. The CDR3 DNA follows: TGTGCCAGCAGCGTTACCGGGACAGGGGAGTGGGGCTACACCTTC. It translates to CASSVTGTGEWGYTF. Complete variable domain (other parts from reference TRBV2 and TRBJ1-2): EPEVTQTPSHQVTQMGQEVILRCVPISNHLYFYWYRQILGQKVEFLVSFYNNEISEKSEIFDDQFSVERPDGSNFTLKIRSTKLEDSAMYFCASSVTGTGEWGYTFGSGTRLTVV.

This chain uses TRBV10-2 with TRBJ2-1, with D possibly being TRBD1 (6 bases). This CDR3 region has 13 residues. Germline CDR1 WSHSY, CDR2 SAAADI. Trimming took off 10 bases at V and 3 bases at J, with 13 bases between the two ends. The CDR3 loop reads CATLLDSYNEQFF. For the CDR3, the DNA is TGCGCCACCTTACTGGACAGCTACAATGAGCAGTTCTTC.

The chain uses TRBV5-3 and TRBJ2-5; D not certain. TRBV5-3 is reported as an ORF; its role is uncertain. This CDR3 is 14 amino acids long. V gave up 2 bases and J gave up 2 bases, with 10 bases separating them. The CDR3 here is CARSFYCPQETQYF. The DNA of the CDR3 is TGTGCCAGAAGCTTCTATTGCCCTCAAGAGACCCAGTACTTC.

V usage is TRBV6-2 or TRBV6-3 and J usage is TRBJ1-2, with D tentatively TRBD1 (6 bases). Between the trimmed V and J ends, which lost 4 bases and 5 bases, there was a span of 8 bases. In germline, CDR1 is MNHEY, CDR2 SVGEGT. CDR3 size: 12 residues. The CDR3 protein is CASSFQGYGYTF. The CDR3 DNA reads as TGTGCCAGCAGTTTTCAGGGGTATGGCTACACCTTC.

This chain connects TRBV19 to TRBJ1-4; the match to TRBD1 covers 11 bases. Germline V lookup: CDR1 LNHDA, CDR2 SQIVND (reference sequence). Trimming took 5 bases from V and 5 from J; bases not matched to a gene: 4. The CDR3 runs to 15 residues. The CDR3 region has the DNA TGTGCCAGTAGTCTGGGACAGGGGGGCAATGAAAAACTGTTTTTT. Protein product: CASSLGQGGNEKLFF.

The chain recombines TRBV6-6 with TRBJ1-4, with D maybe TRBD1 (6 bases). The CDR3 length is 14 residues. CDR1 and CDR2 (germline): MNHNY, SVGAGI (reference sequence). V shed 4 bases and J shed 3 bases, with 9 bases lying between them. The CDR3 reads CASSLQGANEKLFF. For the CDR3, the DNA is TGTGCCAGCAGTTTACAGGGTGCTAATGAAAAACTGTTTTTT.

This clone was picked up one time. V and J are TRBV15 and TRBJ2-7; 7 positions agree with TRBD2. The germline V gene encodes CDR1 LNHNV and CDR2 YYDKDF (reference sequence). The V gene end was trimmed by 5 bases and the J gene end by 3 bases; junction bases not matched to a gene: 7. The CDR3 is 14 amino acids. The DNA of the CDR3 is TGTGCCACCAGCCTGGGGGGGAGTGACTACGAGCAGTACTTC. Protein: CATSLGGSDYEQYF.